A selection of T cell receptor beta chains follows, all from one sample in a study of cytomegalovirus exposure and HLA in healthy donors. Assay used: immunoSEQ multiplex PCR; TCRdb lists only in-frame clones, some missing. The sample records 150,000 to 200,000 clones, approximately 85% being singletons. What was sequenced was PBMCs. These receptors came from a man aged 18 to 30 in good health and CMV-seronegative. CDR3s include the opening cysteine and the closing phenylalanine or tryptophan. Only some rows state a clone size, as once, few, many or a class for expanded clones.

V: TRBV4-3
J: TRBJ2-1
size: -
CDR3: CASSQDGRAGYNEQFF

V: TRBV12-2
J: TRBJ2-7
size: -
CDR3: CASRPPGQGMAYEQYF

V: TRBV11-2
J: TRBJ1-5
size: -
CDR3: CASSLARDNQPQHF

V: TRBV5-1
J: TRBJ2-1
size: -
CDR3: CASSFVAGDNEQFF

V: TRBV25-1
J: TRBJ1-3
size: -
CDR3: CASSEITGTLNTIYF

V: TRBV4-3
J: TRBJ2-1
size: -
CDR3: CASSQKTGSPRDSYNEQFF

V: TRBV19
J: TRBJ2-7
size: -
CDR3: CASSIGGGSYEQYF

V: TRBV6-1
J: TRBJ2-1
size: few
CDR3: CASTSGQANNEQFF

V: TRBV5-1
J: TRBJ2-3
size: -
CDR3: CASSFGGRGSTDTQYF

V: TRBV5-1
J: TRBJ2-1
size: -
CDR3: CASSGDRGPYNEQFF

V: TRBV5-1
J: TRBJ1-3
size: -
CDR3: CASSTDGGNTGNTIYF

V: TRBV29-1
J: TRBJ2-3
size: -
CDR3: CSVERGSLGTDTQYF

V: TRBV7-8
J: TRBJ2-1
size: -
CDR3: CASSLDRGSYNEQFF

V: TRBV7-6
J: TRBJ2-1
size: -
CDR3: CASSSGTMGLNEQFF

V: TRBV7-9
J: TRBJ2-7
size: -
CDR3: CSSSWGGGLHF

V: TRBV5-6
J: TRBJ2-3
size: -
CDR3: CASSPSGGAGTDTQYF

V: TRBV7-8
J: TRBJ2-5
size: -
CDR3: CASSLDRGETQYF

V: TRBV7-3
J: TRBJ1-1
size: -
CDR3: CASRTQGIRTEAFF

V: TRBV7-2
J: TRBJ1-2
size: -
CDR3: CASSAYRDYGYTF

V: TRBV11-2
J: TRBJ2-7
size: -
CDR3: CASSLTLGSFDEQYF

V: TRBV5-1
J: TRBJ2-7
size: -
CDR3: CASSEQGTYEQYF

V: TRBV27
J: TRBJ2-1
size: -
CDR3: CASSWSDEQFF

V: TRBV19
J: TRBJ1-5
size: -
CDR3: CASSLDSGNQPQHF

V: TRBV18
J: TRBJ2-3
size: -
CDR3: CASLQPGTRFTDTQYF

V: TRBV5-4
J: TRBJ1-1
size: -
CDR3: CASSRQGGTNTEAFF

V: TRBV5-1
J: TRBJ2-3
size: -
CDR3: CASKTSGGTMPADTQYF

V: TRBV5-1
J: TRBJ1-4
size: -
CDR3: CASRTGTAVLEKLFF

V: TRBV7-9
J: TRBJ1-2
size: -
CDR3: CASSGQGQPTGYTF

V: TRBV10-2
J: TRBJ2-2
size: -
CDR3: CASRFLASGELFF

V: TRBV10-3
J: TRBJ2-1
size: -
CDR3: CAISGEGTYNEQFF

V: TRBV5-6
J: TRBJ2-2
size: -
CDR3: CASSSGTNTGELFF

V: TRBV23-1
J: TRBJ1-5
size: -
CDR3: CASSQLESGGANQPQHF

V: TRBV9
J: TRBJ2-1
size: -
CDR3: CASSNIAGAPTEQFF

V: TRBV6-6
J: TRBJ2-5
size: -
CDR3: CASSRTSGRETQYF

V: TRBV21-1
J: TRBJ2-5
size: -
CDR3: CASSNRDSQETQYF

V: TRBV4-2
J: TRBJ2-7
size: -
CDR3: CASSQDTGTGGYEQYF

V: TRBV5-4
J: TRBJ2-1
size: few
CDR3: CASSETSLHEQFF